This T cell receptor beta chain stems from a study of cytomegalovirus exposure and HLA in healthy donors. Researchers ran the PCR with 60 Vbeta and 13 Jbeta primers. The assay was immunoSEQ multiplex PCR, and TCRdb's table has in-frame clones only and misses some. The table shows 100,000 to 120,000 clones, with roughly an eighth occurring only once. Study-level findings and limits: Serostatus for CMV was the only available immune exposure information. An ancestry cluster, one associated with Asian ancestry, reportedly showed fewer N-insertions than the 666-donor mean in a later analysis.

The germline V gene encodes CDR1 LGHNT and CDR2 FRNRAP. V lost 2 bases, J lost 1 base, and 16 bases stayed unmatched. This CDR3 has 20 amino acids. As regards this clone: The target antigen is unknown.

This TCR came from a man aged 35 to 55 in good health and CMV-seropositive. V gene TRBV12-5 combines with J gene TRBJ2-7, with 11 nucleotides matching TRBD2. Sequences were obtained from PBMCs. The chain's CDR3 is CASGLRVPGLAEKGSYEQYF. CDR3 nucleotides: TGTGCTAGTGGTTTGCGGGTCCCGGGACTAGCGGAGAAGGGGTCCTACGAGCAGTACTTC.